What follows describes a single T cell receptor beta chain. The antigen remains unidentified. The data were taken from a study of T-cell reconstitution after alpha-beta-depleted transplantation in children. Study results and caveats: Expanded graft clones numbering several hundred reportedly gave rise to alpha-beta T cells about two months after transplant. After transplant, high TCRbeta diversity at day 60 in some patients arose from surviving recipient T cells and thymic progenitors. At the one-year point after transplant, T-cell counts and TCRbeta diversity were found to come mostly from T cells that had been newly produced.

The CDR3 spans 15 residues. The germline gives CDR1 MNHEY, CDR2 SVGAGI. V was pared by 0 bases and J by 4 bases, with 10 bases between. Unique molecular identifiers were incorporated during preparation of the TCRbeta library. From the PCR reads, TCRdb called clonotypes with MiXCR, one entry per CDR3 protein. The repertoire holds 450,000 to 600,000 distinct CDR3 sequences, under 15% seen once, with around 2% in the top ten. This sequence joins TRBV6-5 and TRBJ2-1; perhaps TRBD2 as D (5 bases). This clonotype was sampled from a male patient younger than 18 who had a stem cell transplant for acute myeloid leukemia, so the T cells may come from the graft donor. The input for sequencing was PBMCs, mostly from graft donor cells, taken 360 days after TCRalphabeta/CD19-depleted stem cell transplant. This CDR3 is CASSYSRVGYNEQFF. The DNA for the CDR3 is TGTGCCAGCAGTTACTCGAGGGTTGGGTACAATGAGCAGTTCTTC.